The 20 T cell receptor beta chains listed next were all sequenced from one sample in a study of blood T cells in healthy people across ages. The use of a sample-barcoded 5' primer and a J-beta primer mix characterized a second PCR of about 7 to 12 cycles. One entry per CDR3 protein, called by TCRdb with MiXCR from the 5' RACE reads. In the table there are approximately 730,000 distinct CDR3 sequences, 40% to 45% of which are singletons. Specimen: blood. Receptors originate from a woman between 55 and 75 years old in good health.

This chain uses TRBV4-3 with TRBJ2-1; 8 positions agree with TRBD2. The CDR3 loop spans 15 amino acids. The J segment lost 7 bases and the V segment lost 3 bases, leaving 8 bases of the junction unmatched. The germline V gene has CDR1 LGHNA and CDR2 YSLEER. The CDR3 DNA sequence: TGCGCCAGCAGCCATGGCGGGGGGTTGGAAAATGAGCAGTTCTTC. Translated, it gives CASSHGGGLENEQFF.

This clonotype was seen a few times. The rearrangement links TRBV20-1 to TRBJ1-2, with a tentative D call TRBD1 (5 bases). The CDR3 length is 13 residues. Trimming cost V 1 base and J 2 bases, with 8 bases left between them. From germline, CDR1 is DFQATT and CDR2 SNEGSKA (reference sequence). The CDR3 region has the DNA TGCAGTGCTAGAGTAGAGGGGAACTATGGCTACACCTTC. It codes for CSARVEGNYGYTF.

This clonotype appeared many times. The chain links TRBV29-1 to TRBJ2-6, with TRBD1 identical over 7 bases. Trimming took 7 bases from V and 5 from J; bases not matched to a gene: 26. Germline lookup yields CDR1 SQVTM and CDR2 ANQGSEA. The CDR3 spans 20 residues. CDR3 residues: CSALTSRDSSSSGWANVLTF. The DNA of the CDR3 is TGCAGCGCTCTTACGAGCCGGGACAGTTCCTCTTCTGGGTGGGCCAACGTCCTGACTTTC. The full variable domain, in which reference TRBV29-1 and TRBJ2-6 provide the parts outside the CDR3, is SAVISQKPSRDICQRGTSLTIQCQVDSQVTMMFWYRQQPGQSLTLIATANQGSEATYESGFVIDKFPISRPNLTFSTLTVSNMSPEDSSIYLCSALTSRDSSSSGWANVLTFGAGSRLTVL.

The V gene is TRBV20-1, the J gene TRBJ2-3; D unresolved. This CDR3 region has 13 residues. V was trimmed by 1 base and J by 4 bases, leaving 9 bases between them. CDR1 and CDR2 from the germline V gene are DFQATT and SNEGSKA (reference sequence). The CDR3 bases are TGCAGTGCTAGAGTACCTGCGTCAGATACGCAGTATTTT. Its translation: CSARVPASDTQYF.

In this sample, this clonotype turned up many times. The chain has TRBV6-2 or TRBV6-3 and TRBJ2-3; 8 nucleotides agree with TRBD2. The germline gives CDR1 MNHEY, CDR2 SVGEGT. The CDR3 runs 18 residues. Trimming took 6 bases from V and 0 from J; bases not matched to a gene: 14. Here the CDR3 reads CASSYVVIAGPSTDTQYF. DNA for the CDR3: TGTGCCAGCAGCTACGTGGTGATAGCGGGGCCCAGCACAGATACGCAGTATTTT.

The chain employs TRBV13 and TRBJ2-1; 11 bases align to TRBD2. There are 14 residues in the CDR3. From germline, CDR1 is PRHDT and CDR2 FYEKMQ (reference sequence). V shed 8 bases and J 6 bases; nucleotides not matched to a gene: 6. The CDR3 is CASRTSGGPNEQFF. The CDR3 coding sequence is TGTGCCAGCCGAACTAGCGGGGGCCCCAATGAGCAGTTCTTC.

In its sample, this clonotype was seen a few times. This chain links TRBV6-2 or TRBV6-3 with TRBJ2-1, with TRBD2 matching over 11 bases. Germline CDR1 reads MNHEY; CDR2 reads SVGEGT. The V gene end was trimmed by 5 bases and the J gene end by 5 bases; junction bases not matched to a gene: 5. CDR3 length equals 15 residues. The CDR3 DNA reads TGTGCCAGCAGTAGCGGGACTAGCGGACACAATGAGCAGTTCTTC. Protein product: CASSSGTSGHNEQFF.

The sample holds one count of this clonotype. The V and J genes are TRBV7-6 and TRBJ1-2; 7 bases align to TRBD1. The CDR3 extends over 13 amino acids. CDR1 is SGHVS, CDR2 FNYEAQ, per germline. V gave up 5 bases and J gave up 7 bases; unmatched junction bases: 7. The CDR3 reads CASSTRQGRGYTF. CDR3 coding DNA: TGTGCCAGCAGCACACGACAGGGACGTGGCTACACCTTC.

The gene calls are TRBV29-1 and TRBJ2-5, with D possibly being TRBD2 (6 bases). The DNA matches TRBJ2-1 better at its end, which makes the J call doubtful. This CDR3 comprises 13 residues. Germline V gene sequence: CDR1 SQVTM, CDR2 ANQGSEA. The CDR3 DNA follows: TGCAGCGTTGATGGGACTGGTGGGGAGACCCAGTTCTTC. It specifies CSVDGTGGETQFF.

The V gene is TRBV6-5, the J gene TRBJ2-1; the D call may be TRBD1 or TRBD2 (6 bases each). The CDR3 runs to 13 residues. CDR1 and CDR2 (germline): MNHEY, SVGAGI. Trimming pared 6 bases from V and 10 bases from J, leaving 16 bases between. DNA of the CDR3: TGTGCCAGCAGCCTCCGGGGGCGCATCGAGCAGTTCTTC. It yields the protein CASSLRGRIEQFF.

The chain combines TRBV12-3 or TRBV12-4 with TRBJ2-1; TRBD2 might be the D (5 bases). V lost 3 bases, J lost 2 bases, and 14 bases lay in between. The CDR3 totals 16 residues. The CDR3: CASSFLVMRAYNEQFF. The CDR3 DNA reads TGTGCCAGCAGTTTTCTGGTAATGAGGGCCTACAATGAGCAGTTCTTC.

The chain links TRBV11-2 to TRBJ2-7, with D hard to call. This CDR3 contains 13 residues. V dropped 2 bases and J dropped 7 bases, with 12 bases sitting between them. The germline CDR1 and CDR2 sequences are SGHAT and FQNNGV. The CDR3 bases are TGTGCCAGCAGCTTAAAGGTTGACAATGAGCAGTACTTC. Protein sequence: CASSLKVDNEQYF.

The chain links TRBV9 to TRBJ1-1; D not resolved. The CDR3 runs 14 residues. Trimming left V 2 bases short and J 3 bases short, with 11 bases between. Germline CDR1 is SGDLS and CDR2 is YYNGEE. Here the CDR3 reads CASSVEGPDTEAFF. The CDR3 coding sequence is TGTGCCAGCAGCGTCGAGGGCCCCGACACTGAAGCTTTCTTT.

The chain couples TRBV15 to TRBJ1-2, with 7 bases lining up with TRBD1. CDR1 and CDR2 from the germline V gene are LNHNV and YYDKDF (reference sequence). V lost 1 base and J lost 7; bases outside the gene matches: 6. The CDR3 length is 14 residues. The CDR3 loop is CATSRGGQVGGYTF. In DNA form, the CDR3 reads TGTGCCACCAGCAGAGGTGGACAGGTGGGTGGCTACACCTTC.

V is TRBV21-1 and J is TRBJ2-5; no check of the table's D call, TRBD2, against the DNA was made. TRBV21-1 represents a pseudogene. The CDR3 totals 18 residues. The CDR3: CASSNCSSGRGFQETQYF. The CDR3 nucleotides read TGTGCCAGCAGCAACTGTTCTAGCGGGAGGGGCTTCCAAGAGACCCAGTACTTC.

The chain has TRBV28 and TRBJ1-5; possible D gene TRBD1, 6 bases. The CDR3 loop spans 17 amino acids. V dropped 3 bases and J dropped 10 bases, with 25 bases sitting between them. Germline CDR1 reads MDHEN; CDR2 reads SYDVKM. The CDR3 spells CASSLPPWGGATNPQHF. The CDR3 DNA is TGTGCCAGCAGTTTGCCGCCCTGGGGGGGCGCGACCAATCCCCAGCATTTT.

This clonotype was found once. The rearrangement links TRBV6-2 or TRBV6-3 to TRBJ1-1, with D possibly being TRBD1 (5 bases). The CDR3 loop spans 14 amino acids. V was pared by 2 bases and J by 4 bases, with 11 bases between. The germline V gene encodes CDR1 MNHEY and CDR2 SVGEGT. CDR3 DNA sequence: TGTGCCAGCAGTTACCCCGGGGCCGTCACTGAAGCTTTCTTT. Protein: CASSYPGAVTEAFF.

The chain uses TRBV5-1 and TRBJ1-2; D is unclear. The length of the CDR3 is 16 residues. Germline V CDR1 and CDR2: SGHRS, YFSETQ. With 7 bases removed from V and 6 bases from J, the gap between germline ends came to 25 bases. CDR3 region: CASYGRIGSMKNGYTF. As DNA, the CDR3 is TGCGCCAGCTACGGGCGAATTGGGTCCATGAAGAATGGCTACACCTTC. Drawing the rest from reference TRBV5-1 and TRBJ1-2, the complete variable domain is KAGVTQTPRYLIKTRGQQVTLSCSPISGHRSVSWYQQTPGQGLQFLFEYFSETQRNKGNFPGRFSGRQFSNSRSEMNVSTLELGDSALYLCASYGRIGSMKNGYTFGSGTRLTVV.

The rearrangement uses TRBV20-1 and TRBJ2-7, with TRBD2 matching over 7 bases. The CDR3 is 14 residues long. V was clipped by 1 base and J by 2 bases; unmatched bases: 5. The germline V gene encodes CDR1 DFQATT and CDR2 SNEGSKA (reference sequence). The CDR3 spells CSARAPSGTYEQYF. The CDR3 DNA reads as TGCAGTGCTAGAGCCCCTAGCGGAACCTACGAGCAGTACTTC.

This clonotype appeared a single time. The rearrangement links TRBV6-2 or TRBV6-3 to TRBJ1-1; D is unclear. Germline loops: CDR1 MNHEY, CDR2 SVGEGT. The V and J ends lost 4 bases and 4 bases respectively, with 13 bases between them. This CDR3 is 14 amino acids long. CDR3 amino acids: CASSLDPWSTEAFF. CDR3 nucleotide sequence: TGTGCCAGCAGTTTGGACCCATGGAGCACTGAAGCTTTCTTT.